The 25 T cell receptor beta chains given below trace back to one sample, sequenced in a study of cytomegalovirus exposure and HLA in healthy donors. 60 Vbeta and 13 Jbeta primers were used in PCR. Assay used: immunoSEQ multiplex PCR; TCRdb lists only in-frame clones, some missing. The table lists some 110,000 clones, over 9.5% of them singletons. Input material: PBMCs. These receptor sequences come from a man aged 40-49 years in good health and CMV-seropositive.

This sequence joins TRBV7-3 and TRBJ2-1, with 14 positions matching TRBD2. Trimming removed 5 bases from V and 8 bases from J; junction bases left unmatched: 5. Germline CDR1 SGHTA, CDR2 FQGTGA. CDR3 length: 15 amino acids. For the CDR3, the DNA is TGTGCCAGCAGCCCGGGACTAGCGGGAGCCTATGAGCAGTTCTTC. This codes for CASSPGLAGAYEQFF.

The chain uses TRBV5-8 and TRBJ2-7; the D gene is possibly TRBD2 (6 bases). Germline CDR1 is SGHTS and CDR2 is YDEGEE. V dropped 4 bases and J dropped 3 bases, with 17 bases sitting between them. The CDR3 loop spans 15 amino acids. The CDR3 nucleotides read TGTGCCAGCAGCCCAGAGGGACTTTACATCTACGAGCAGTACTTC. Residues: CASSPEGLYIYEQYF. The entire variable domain, with the rest obtained from reference TRBV5-8 and TRBJ2-7, is as follows: EAGVTQSPTHLIKTRGQQATLRCSPISGHTSVYWYQQALGLGLQFLLWYDEGEERNRGNFPPRFSGRQFPNYSSELNVNALELEDSALYLCASSPEGLYIYEQYFGPGTRLTVT.

The chain carries TRBV19 and TRBJ1-1, with D perhaps matching TRBD1 (5 bases). Deletions cut 7 bases from V and 1 base from J, with 10 bases between. The CDR3 has 13 amino acids. Germline CDR1 reads LNHDA; CDR2 reads SQIVND (reference sequence). The CDR3 DNA reads TGTGCCAGTATGCTCGGGGGGAACACTGAAGCTTTCTTT. Its translation: CASMLGGNTEAFF.

CDR3 in DNA: TGTGCCAGCAGTTACAGTATGTCCAGCGCTGACTACGAGCAGTACTTC. Protein product: CASSYSMSSADYEQYF. The chain employs TRBV6-5 and TRBJ2-7; no clear D. The germline gives CDR1 MNHEY, CDR2 SVGAGI. The CDR3 has 16 amino acids. Trimming removed 2 bases from V and 3 bases from J, with 17 bases in between.

This clone was seen a handful of times. The chain links TRBV7-2 to TRBJ2-7; 9 bases are a match to TRBD2. Germline values: CDR1 SGHTA, CDR2 FQGNSA. CDR3 length: 14 residues. The junction had 4 bases not matched to a gene; V was cut back by 5 bases and J by 2 bases. CDR3 sequence reads: CASSPQREAYEQYF. The CDR3 DNA follows: TGTGCCAGCAGCCCCCAGCGGGAGGCCTACGAGCAGTACTTC. Supplemented by reference TRBV7-2 and TRBJ2-7, the full variable domain reads GAGVSQSPSNKVTEKGKDVELRCDPISGHTALYWYRQSLGQGLEFLIYFQGNSAPDKSGLPSDRFSAERTGGSVSTLTIQRTQQEDSAVYLCASSPQREAYEQYFGPGTRLTVT.

This clone was counted a few times. The chain uses TRBV5-1 and TRBJ1-4; 8 bases align to TRBD1. J was trimmed by 4 bases and V by 4 bases; bases with no gene match: 9. Germline V lookup: CDR1 SGHRS, CDR2 YFSETQ. The length of the CDR3 is 16 residues. The CDR3 DNA is TGCGCCAGCAGCGCCTCAGGGGGCAAGGGTAATGAAAAACTGTTTTTT. Translated: CASSASGGKGNEKLFF.

V is TRBV29-1 and J is TRBJ2-5; D may be TRBD1 (8 bases). The better agreement between TRBJ2-7 and the DNA end casts doubt on the J call. The germline V gene encodes CDR1 SQVTM and CDR2 ANQGSEA. The CDR3 totals 15 residues. For the CDR3, the DNA is TGCAGCGTTGAAGGGGTTGGACAGGGAGGGGGCGAGCAGTACTTC. This gives the protein CSVEGVGQGGGEQYF.

The chain employs TRBV27 and TRBJ1-4, with 7 bases matching TRBD1. V shed 6 bases and J 8 bases; nucleotides not matched to a gene: 15. The CDR3 length is 16 residues. CDR1 MNHEY and CDR2 SMNVEV come from the germline V gene (reference sequence). The CDR3 nucleotides are TGTGCCAGCAGGAAAGGGGGCGCGAAATTGTCGGAAAAACTGTTTTTT. It codes for CASRKGGAKLSEKLFF.

V and J are TRBV28 and TRBJ1-4, with D possibly being TRBD1 (6 bases). Germline V gives CDR1 MDHEN, CDR2 SYDVKM. With 4 bases removed from V and 3 bases from J, the gap between germline ends came to 12 bases. The CDR3 covers 15 residues. Here the CDR3 DNA reads TGTGCCAGCAGTTCAACCAGGGGAGCTAATGAAAAACTGTTTTTT. Its translation: CASSSTRGANEKLFF.

In DNA, the CDR3 is TGTGCCAGCAGGGAGACAGGGGGCGGGGGGGGGCAGTACTTC. This sequence encodes CASRETGGGGGQYF. The chain joins TRBV6-1 to TRBJ2-7, with D possibly matching TRBD1 (10 bases). V was shortened by 6 bases and J by 9 bases, with 21 bases between the two germline ends. Germline CDR1 and CDR2: MNHNS and SASEGT. This CDR3 has 14 amino acids.

The chain recombines TRBV5-6 with TRBJ1-1; D may be TRBD1 (6 bases). With 3 bases removed from V and 5 bases from J, the gap between germline ends came to 14 bases. The germline V gene has CDR1 SGHDT and CDR2 YYEEEE. The CDR3 consists of 14 residues. The CDR3 loop is CASSSRGTLTEAFF. In nucleotides, the CDR3 is TGTGCCAGCAGCTCTAGGGGGACGTTGACTGAAGCTTTCTTT.

This clone was seen a handful of times. This sequence joins TRBV5-6 and TRBJ1-5, with a possible D match to TRBD1 (5 bases). Trimming stripped 0 bases from V and 2 bases from J, with 12 bases between. The germline V gene has CDR1 SGHDT and CDR2 YYEEEE. The CDR3 runs 16 residues. The CDR3 region has the DNA TGTGCCAGCAGCTTGGAGGGAGGGGTAGGCAATCAGCCCCAGCATTTT. It yields the protein CASSLEGGVGNQPQHF.

The chain employs TRBV11-3 and TRBJ1-1; D is undetermined. The CDR3 runs 14 residues. Trimming removed 3 bases at V and 0 bases at J, with 8 bases between. Germline CDR1 is SGHNT and CDR2 is YENEEA. In DNA form, the CDR3 reads TGTGCCAGCAGCTTTGAGGGTATGAACACTGAAGCTTTCTTT. This codes for CASSFEGMNTEAFF.

The chain carries TRBV30 and TRBJ2-3; a possible D gene is TRBD2 (5 bases). Germline V gives CDR1 GTSNPN, CDR2 SVGIG (reference sequence). Trimming removed 4 bases from V and 4 bases from J, with 9 bases in between. CDR3 size: 12 residues. The CDR3 is CAWNPGADTQYF. The CDR3 nucleotides are TGTGCCTGGAATCCCGGGGCAGATACGCAGTATTTT.

In its sample, this clone was seen a few times. The chain couples TRBV11-1 to TRBJ2-2; a weak D match, TRBD1 (5 bases). Trimming shortened V by 5 bases and J by 3 bases, and 13 bases separated the two germline ends. This CDR3 spans 15 amino acids. Germline V gene data show CDR1 as SGHAT and CDR2 as FQDESV (reference sequence). The CDR3 protein is CASSEGAAHTGELFF. CDR3 in DNA: TGTGCCAGCAGCGAAGGGGCTGCTCACACCGGGGAGCTGTTTTTT. Supplemented by reference TRBV11-1 and TRBJ2-2, the full variable domain reads EAEVAQSPRYKITEKSQAVAFWCDPISGHATLYWYRQILGQGPELLVQFQDESVVDDSQLPKDRFSAERLKGVDSTLKIQPAELGDSAMYLCASSEGAAHTGELFFGEGSRLTVL.

The chain recombines TRBV9 with TRBJ1-2; no firm D call. Germline V lookup: CDR1 SGDLS, CDR2 YYNGEE. Trimming cost V 5 bases and J 9 bases, with 11 bases left between them. The CDR3 runs 11 residues. The DNA for the CDR3 is TGTGCCAGCAGACTTGGTGTACGCTACACCTTC. It codes for CASRLGVRYTF.

This clone was seen more than once but under ten times. This chain links TRBV15 with TRBJ2-5, with TRBD2 matching 9 bases. The CDR3 is made up of 16 amino acids. In germline, CDR1 is LNHNV, CDR2 YYDKDF (reference sequence). Trimming removed 3 bases from V and 3 bases from J; junction bases left unmatched: 8. The CDR3 loop reads CATSRKLLAGEETQYF. The CDR3 DNA reads as TGTGCCACCAGCAGGAAACTATTAGCGGGAGAAGAGACCCAGTACTTC.

This clone was seen more than once but under ten times. The chain uses TRBV11-3 and TRBJ2-5; 9 positions agree with TRBD2. CDR1 and CDR2 from the germline V gene are SGHNT and YENEEA. J gave up 5 bases and V 2 bases, and 6 bases lay outside the gene matches. CDR3 size: 15 residues. CDR3 DNA sequence: TGTGCCAGCAGCTTATGGGCGGGAGGGTTTGAGACCCAGTACTTC. Translating it yields CASSLWAGGFETQYF.

This clone was seen a handful of times. This CDR3 is CASSQERAQSGFFSDTIYF. The CDR3 bases are TGCGCCAGCAGCCAAGAAAGGGCACAGTCAGGGTTCTTTTCGGACACCATATATTTT. This chain connects TRBV4-1 to TRBJ1-3; TRBD1 is a possible D gene (5 bases). The CDR3 has 19 residues. V gave up 0 bases and J gave up 8 bases, with 26 bases separating them. Germline CDR1 MGHRA, CDR2 YSYEKL.

This clone showed up just once. This chain joins TRBV27 and TRBJ2-1; weak D call: TRBD2 (6 bases). Germline V gives CDR1 MNHEY, CDR2 SMNVEV (reference sequence). Trimming pared 7 bases from V and 8 bases from J, leaving 18 bases between. The CDR3 totals 14 residues. For the CDR3, the DNA is TGTGCCAGCAAAACGGTCGGGAGATTAGATGAGCAGTTCTTC. It codes for CASKTVGRLDEQFF.

This clone was seen a handful of times. The chain carries TRBV11-2 and TRBJ1-1; D not certain. Germline V gene sequence: CDR1 SGHAT, CDR2 FQNNGV. The V gene lost 2 bases and the J gene lost 8 bases, with 9 bases spanning the gap. The CDR3 covers 12 residues. Written as DNA, the CDR3 is TGTGCCAGCAGCTTAAGGACTCCAGAAGCTTTCTTT. Its protein product is CASSLRTPEAFF.

This clone was counted a few times. The chain couples TRBV6-5 to TRBJ1-4, with D perhaps TRBD1 (5 bases). CDR3 length: 15 residues. Germline V lookup: CDR1 MNHEY, CDR2 SVGAGI. V lost 2 bases to trimming and J lost 8 bases, with 15 bases between them. CDR3 region: CASSYQGRGGEKLFF. CDR3 bases: TGTGCCAGCAGTTACCAGGGACGGGGGGGAGAAAAACTGTTTTTT.

This chain uses TRBV6-1 with TRBJ2-1; 7 bases line up with TRBD2. Germline assignment: CDR1 MNHNS and CDR2 SASEGT. The length of the CDR3 is 15 residues. J was trimmed by 4 bases and V by 5 bases; bases with no gene match: 8. The CDR3 sequence is CASSKLATIYNEQFF. The DNA of the CDR3 is TGTGCCAGCAGTAAACTAGCGACCATTTACAATGAGCAGTTCTTC.

V and J are TRBV28 and TRBJ1-2; the match to TRBD1 covers 12 bases. This CDR3 is built from 17 residues. V lost 6 bases, J lost 2 bases, and 10 bases stayed unmatched. Germline CDR1 reads MDHEN; CDR2 reads SYDVKM. The CDR3 here is CASSLGGTGGRNYGYTF. CDR3 coding DNA: TGTGCCAGCAGCCTGGGCGGGACAGGGGGCAGGAACTATGGCTACACCTTC.

This clone was seen more than once but under ten times. The chain links TRBV6-6 to TRBJ2-1; the D gene is possibly TRBD2 (6 bases). The CDR3 totals 14 residues. The germline V gene has CDR1 MNHNY and CDR2 SVGAGI (reference sequence). The V end was cut by 8 bases, the J end by 0 bases, with 11 bases between. This chain's CDR3 is CASGGDFSYNEQFF. The CDR3 coding sequence is TGTGCCAGCGGCGGGGACTTCTCCTACAATGAGCAGTTCTTC.